These 27 T cell receptor beta chains came from one sample sequenced in a study of blood T cell repertoires in COVID-19. Assay: immunoSEQ multiplex PCR; the TCRdb copy retains only in-frame clones and omits some. The profile covers 220,000 or so clones, with roughly 84% appearing a single time and 6.8% taken by the ten largest. The source material was PBMCs or T cells enriched from blood (not recorded which). The receptors originated from a woman in her 40s who had recovered from COVID-19.

Comment on this clone: The sample carries other DNA sequences with the same CDR3. The chain is built from TRBV11-3 and TRBJ1-5; unclear D gene. CDR3 length: 13 residues. Trimming removed 0 bases from V and 6 bases from J, with 6 bases in between. CDR1 is SGHNT and CDR2 is YENEEA in the germline V gene. The CDR3: CASSLDRAQPQHF. The CDR3 DNA reads as TGTGCCAGCAGCTTAGATCGCGCTCAGCCCCAGCATTTT.

J is TRBJ2-5 and V is TRBV7-9; a possible D gene is TRBD2 (6 bases). CDR1 is SEHNR and CDR2 is FQNEAQ in the germline V gene (reference sequence). Deletions cut 6 bases from V and 5 bases from J, with 16 bases between. The CDR3 consists of 14 residues. CDR3 nucleotide sequence: TGTGCCAGCAGTTCTGGGACTGCTCGGGAGACCCAGTACTTC. This encodes CASSSGTARETQYF.

The J gene is TRBJ2-5, the V gene TRBV5-1; the D gene is possibly TRBD1 (5 bases). The CDR3 runs to 16 residues. V lost 4 bases to trimming and J lost 2 bases, with 18 bases between them. CDR1 SGHRS and CDR2 YFSETQ come from the germline V gene. The CDR3 sequence is CASSDSPGSGQETQYF. CDR3 nucleotides: TGCGCCAGCAGCGATTCTCCAGGGTCCGGACAAGAGACCCAGTACTTC. The full variable domain, completed using reference TRBV5-1 and TRBJ2-5, is KAGVTQTPRYLIKTRGQQVTLSCSPISGHRSVSWYQQTPGQGLQFLFEYFSETQRNKGNFPGRFSGRQFSNSRSEMNVSTLELGDSALYLCASSDSPGSGQETQYFGPGTRLLVL.

This chain links TRBV7-2 with TRBJ2-3; tentative D call: TRBD2 (6 bases). CDR1 is SGHTA and CDR2 is FQGNSA in the germline V gene. The CDR3 is 13 residues long. V lost 5 bases and J lost 4, with 10 bases in between. DNA for the CDR3: TGTGCCAGCAGCCCCAGCGGGTCAGATACGCAGTATTTT. It is translated as CASSPSGSDTQYF.

The chain recombines TRBV13 with TRBJ1-1; D is perhaps TRBD1 (5 bases). The CDR3 loop spans 14 amino acids. Trimming pared 5 bases from V and 0 bases from J, leaving 10 bases between. CDR1 and CDR2 (germline): PRHDT, FYEKMQ (reference sequence). This CDR3 reads CASSPGHLNTEAFF. DNA for the CDR3: TGTGCCAGCAGCCCCGGACACCTGAACACTGAAGCTTTCTTT.

The J gene is TRBJ2-7, the V gene TRBV6-6; 9 bases map to TRBD2. CDR3 length equals 14 residues. Germline values: CDR1 MNHNY, CDR2 SVGAGI (reference sequence). With V trimmed by 2 bases and J by 6 bases, 5 bases remained unmatched. Here the CDR3 DNA reads TGTGCCAGCAGTTACCTCGCGGGAGGGAGCGAGCAGTACTTC. Amino acid sequence: CASSYLAGGSEQYF.

This clone was recorded once. Other DNA variants within this sample encode the same CDR3. The gene calls are TRBV11-2 and TRBJ2-1, with 8 bases identical to TRBD1. The CDR3 length is 15 residues. The ends lost 5 bases at V and 1 base at J; junction bases unmatched: 4. The germline V gene has CDR1 SGHAT and CDR2 FQNNGV. CDR3 in DNA: TGTGCCAGCAGCCTGGACAGGGCTTCCTACAATGAGCAGTTCTTC. Translation gives CASSLDRASYNEQFF.

The chain joins TRBV12-5 to TRBJ2-2, with TRBD2 identical over 11 bases. V trimming: 0 bases; J trimming: 4 bases; junction bases outside the gene matches: 7. The CDR3 consists of 18 residues. Germline V gene lookup returns CDR1 LGHNT and CDR2 FRNRAP. The CDR3 coding sequence is TGTGCTAGTGGTTTGGTAGGGTTAGCGGGAGGGGGCACCGGGGAGCTGTTTTTT. Its translation: CASGLVGLAGGGTGELFF.

The table lists this clone with a few counts. The gene calls are TRBV4-2 and TRBJ2-3; D uncertain. V was cut by 1 base and J by 4 bases, with 6 bases left in between. The CDR3 length is 13 residues. Germline values: CDR1 LGHNA, CDR2 YNFKEQ. The CDR3 protein is CASSQGPADTQYF. CDR3 DNA sequence: TGTGCCAGCAGCCAAGGGCCCGCAGATACGCAGTATTTT.

The V call is TRBV29-1, the J call TRBJ2-7; 9 positions match TRBD1. CDR1 is SQVTM, CDR2 ANQGSEA, per germline. This CDR3 is built from 14 residues. Losses at the gene ends were 6 bases for V and 0 bases for J; bases not matched to a gene: 6. The CDR3 sequence: CSVRTGVSSYEQYF. In DNA form, the CDR3 reads TGCAGCGTCCGGACAGGGGTGAGCTCCTACGAGCAGTACTTC.

The chain recombines TRBV2 with TRBJ2-1; TRBD2 aligns across 11 bases. V gave up 5 bases and J gave up 4 bases; unmatched junction bases: 7. The CDR3 covers 16 residues. The germline V gene has CDR1 SNHLY and CDR2 FYNNEI. CDR3 bases: TGTGCCAGCAGTTCGTCTAGCGGGAGGCAGTACAATGAGCAGTTCTTC. It codes for CASSSSSGRQYNEQFF.

V usage is TRBV5-4 and J usage is TRBJ1-2; possibly TRBD1 for D (6 bases). V was clipped by 0 bases and J by 8 bases, with 8 bases between them. The V gene's germline CDR1 is SGHNT and CDR2 YYREEE (reference sequence). CDR3 length equals 12 residues. CDR3 coding DNA: TGTGCCAGCAGCTTGGACAGGGAAGGCTACACCTTC. Amino acids: CASSLDREGYTF.

The CDR3 bases are TGCGCCAGCAGCTTGGAACTAGCGGGAGCTAAGCCGTTCTTC. Its protein product is CASSLELAGAKPFF. The V and J genes are TRBV5-1 and TRBJ2-1, with 11 bases matching TRBD2. Trimming removed 0 bases from V and 15 bases from J; junction bases left unmatched: 8. CDR1 SGHRS and CDR2 YFSETQ come from the germline V gene. CDR3 size: 14 residues.

The chain employs TRBV21-1 and TRBJ1-2. TRBV21-1 is given as a pseudogene. The CDR3 is 17 amino acids. This chain's CDR3 is CASSKGGAGLIFYGYTF. The CDR3 DNA follows: TGTGCCAGCAGCAAGGGAGGGGCAGGCCTAATCTTCTATGGCTACACCTTC.

This chain uses TRBV5-4 with TRBJ2-3; possibly TRBD2 for D (6 bases). CDR3 size: 17 residues. V lost 0 bases and J lost 0, with 14 bases in between. The V gene's germline CDR1 is SGHNT and CDR2 YYREEE (reference sequence). In DNA, the CDR3 is TGTGCCAGCAGCTTGGATCTAGCGCATCCTAGCACAGATACGCAGTATTTT. Its translation: CASSLDLAHPSTDTQYF.

The chain combines TRBV10-3 with TRBJ1-2, with TRBD1 identical over 10 bases. J was trimmed by 5 bases and V by 2 bases; bases with no gene match: 2. Germline CDR1 is ENHRY and CDR2 is SYGVKD. The CDR3 length is 14 residues. DNA of the CDR3: TGTGCCATCAGTGAGGGACAGGGGGATTATGGCTACACCTTC. Translating it yields CAISEGQGDYGYTF.

This rearrangement joins TRBV7-2 to TRBJ1-3; D is unresolved. The V and J ends lost 8 bases and 0 bases respectively, with 11 bases between them. This CDR3 is 14 amino acids long. The germline CDR1 and CDR2 sequences are SGHTA and FQGNSA. The CDR3 DNA reads TGTGCCAGCCGTCGGACTGTCTCTGGAAACACCATATATTTT. Translating it yields CASRRTVSGNTIYF.

CDR3 loop: CASSGRTVYNTEAFF. In nucleotides, the CDR3 is TGTGCCAGCAGCGGGCGGACAGTTTACAACACTGAAGCTTTCTTT. This rearrangement joins TRBV28 to TRBJ1-1, with D perhaps matching TRBD1 (6 bases). Per the germline V gene, CDR1 is MDHEN and CDR2 is SYDVKM. Trimming pared 6 bases from V and 2 bases from J, leaving 16 bases between. CDR3 length: 15 amino acids.

The sample holds one count of this clone. The chain joins TRBV5-1 to TRBJ2-1; 9 bases align to TRBD2. J gave up 10 bases and V 0 bases, and 11 bases lay outside the gene matches. The CDR3 loop spans 16 amino acids. CDR1 is SGHRS and CDR2 is YFSETQ in the germline V gene. Here the CDR3 reads CASSLAGAGGQQEQFF. The CDR3 nucleotides read TGCGCCAGCAGCTTGGCCGGAGCGGGAGGCCAACAGGAGCAGTTCTTC.

Note on this clone: Other DNA sequences of this sample code for an identical CDR3. The chain combines TRBV18 with TRBJ2-7, with TRBD2 matching 11 bases. There are 14 residues in the CDR3. The V and J ends lost 6 bases and 4 bases, in that order; junction bases with no gene match: 5. Germline-derived CDR1 and CDR2 are KGHSH and LQKENI. CDR3 DNA: TGTGCCAGCTCCCCCGGGACTAGCGGTTACGAGCAGTACTTC. Translated: CASSPGTSGYEQYF.

This clone appeared a few times. This CDR3 is also generated by other DNA sequences in the sample. The J gene is TRBJ1-2, the V gene TRBV7-2, with TRBD1 as a possible D gene (5 bases). Per the germline V gene, CDR1 is SGHTA and CDR2 is FQGNSA. V was shortened by 5 bases and J by 6 bases, with 13 bases between the two germline ends. The CDR3 loop spans 13 amino acids. This chain's CDR3 is CASSPGQGDGYTF. Written as DNA, the CDR3 is TGTGCCAGCAGCCCTGGCCAGGGTGATGGCTACACCTTC.

This chain uses TRBV9 with TRBJ1-4; D might be TRBD1 (6 bases). This CDR3 is 16 amino acids long. Per the germline V gene, CDR1 is SGDLS and CDR2 is YYNGEE. V was clipped by 0 bases and J by 5 bases, with 14 bases between them. In nucleotides, the CDR3 is TGTGCCAGCAGCGTAGGTCCAGGGGACGCCAATGAAAAACTGTTTTTT. Protein product: CASSVGPGDANEKLFF.

The chain has TRBV28 and TRBJ2-7; D not certain. With 4 bases removed from V and 0 bases from J, the gap between germline ends came to 10 bases. The length of the CDR3 is 14 residues. CDR1 and CDR2 (germline): MDHEN, SYDVKM. This chain's CDR3 is CASSSGASSYEQYF. Here the CDR3 DNA reads TGTGCCAGCAGTTCGGGTGCTAGCTCCTACGAGCAGTACTTC.

The rearrangement joins TRBV28 to TRBJ1-1, with D hard to call. The CDR3 is made up of 13 amino acids. The V gene lost 7 bases and the J gene lost 4 bases, with 13 bases spanning the gap. Germline assignment: CDR1 MDHEN and CDR2 SYDVKM. CDR3 residues: CASTLPEGTEAFF. Here the CDR3 DNA reads TGTGCCAGCACCCTCCCCGAGGGCACTGAAGCTTTCTTT.

This clone was seen only a few times. J is TRBJ1-4 and V is TRBV7-8; TRBD1 matches at 7 bases. The junction had 3 bases not matched to a gene; V was cut back by 0 bases and J by 8 bases. CDR1 is SGHVS, CDR2 FQNEAQ, per germline. This CDR3 has 14 amino acids. The DNA of the CDR3 is TGTGCCAGCAGCTTAGCGGGACAGACCGAAAAACTGTTTTTT. Protein: CASSLAGQTEKLFF.

The V gene is TRBV5-1, the J gene TRBJ1-1; possible D gene TRBD1, 5 bases. V was shortened by 1 base and J by 5 bases, with 12 bases between the two germline ends. CDR3 length: 14 residues. Looked up from germline, CDR1 is SGHRS and CDR2 is YFSETQ. The CDR3 loop reads CASSLRGWGTEAFF. The DNA of the CDR3 is TGCGCCAGCAGCTTGCGGGGGTGGGGTACTGAAGCTTTCTTT.

The chain employs TRBV19 and TRBJ1-5, with D possibly being TRBD1 (5 bases). Germline CDR1 and CDR2: LNHDA and SQIVND (reference sequence). The CDR3 totals 15 residues. V dropped 5 bases and J dropped 7 bases, with 18 bases sitting between them. CDR3 in amino acids: CASSPPGIVGQPQHF. The CDR3 nucleotides read TGTGCCAGTAGTCCACCAGGGATAGTGGGACAGCCCCAGCATTTT.